The clone carrying this TCR beta chain was seen once. No antigen is known for it. The sample belongs to a study of cytomegalovirus exposure and HLA in healthy donors. V was pared by 0 bases and J by 1 base, with 8 bases of the junction left unmatched. The CDR3 covers 18 residues. Per the germline V gene, CDR1 is SGHNT and CDR2 is YYREEE (reference sequence). This table comes from immunoSEQ multiplex PCR, and its TCRdb copy is limited to in-frame clones, with some not included. The repertoire consists of roughly 130,000 clones, with roughly 89% occurring once and the leading ten covering around 9%. Study-level results: Rarity held for most TCR sequences, but there were some public TCRs that occurred in many donors. Three CMV-associated chains proved CMV antigen-specific in vitro. Cytomegalovirus association was listed for 164 TCR beta chains.

The sample consisted of PBMCs. V usage is TRBV5-4 and J usage is TRBJ2-5; 11 positions agree with TRBD2. The TCR was taken from a young woman in good health and CMV-seropositive. The CDR3 sequence: CASSLVLLAGVSQETQYF. The CDR3 DNA follows: TGTGCCAGCAGCTTGGTCCTACTAGCGGGGGTGTCCCAAGAGACCCAGTACTTC.